The rows below give T cell receptor beta chains drawn from one sample of a study of blood T cells in healthy people across ages. TCRdb ran MiXCR on the 5' RACE reads and lists one entry per CDR3 protein. The table lists over 700,000 distinct CDR3 sequences, 50% to 65% of them singletons. The sequenced material came from blood. Receptors originate from an elderly man in good health. The CDR3 runs from the conserved cysteine through the conserved F or W. The D gene is left open where the match is weak. Clone sizes are given selectively: once, few, many, or a class where the clone is expanded.

D: NA; size: few; length: 15; V: TRBV2; J: TRBJ2-1; CDR3: CASSEAGGGYNEQFF; DNA: TGTGCCAGCAGTGAAGCGGGAGGAGGGTACAATGAGCAGTTCTTC
D: NA; size: NA; length: 15; V: TRBV2; J: TRBJ2-7; CDR3: CASSDPGIVSYEQYF; DNA: TGTGCCAGCAGTGACCCTGGGATAGTATCCTACGAGCAGTACTTC
D: NA; size: few; length: 12; V: TRBV18; J: TRBJ2-7; CDR3: CASSPMLGEQYF; DNA: TGTGCCAGCTCACCAATGTTGGGGGAGCAGTACTTC
D: TRBD2; size: NA; length: 14; V: TRBV29-1; J: TRBJ2-1; CDR3: CSVDGREGLDEQFF; DNA: TGCAGCGTTGATGGGCGGGAGGGCCTCGATGAGCAGTTCTTC
D: NA; size: few; length: 14; V: TRBV18; J: TRBJ2-1; CDR3: CASSPSAGYNEQFF; DNA: TGTGCCAGCTCACCATCGGCAGGCTACAATGAGCAGTTCTTC
D: NA; size: NA; length: 13; V: TRBV2; J: TRBJ1-5; CDR3: CASRRSGDQPQHF; DNA: TGTGCCAGCAGACGGTCGGGGGACCAGCCCCAGCATTTT
D: TRBD2; size: NA; length: 20; V: TRBV5-6; J: TRBJ2-3; CDR3: CASSLPWEREGPGYTDTQYF; DNA: TGTGCCAGCAGCTTGCCGTGGGAGCGGGAGGGCCCGGGGTACACAGATACGCAGTATTTT
D: TRBD1; size: NA; length: 15; V: TRBV2; J: TRBJ1-2; CDR3: CASSELGTGNYGYTF; DNA: TGTGCCAGCAGTGAATTGGGGACAGGGAACTATGGCTACACCTTC
D: TRBD1; size: few; length: 15; V: TRBV7-2; J: TRBJ2-7; CDR3: CASSLGQGIVYEQYF; DNA: TGTGCCAGCAGCTTGGGACAGGGGATAGTTTACGAGCAGTACTTC
D: TRBD2; size: NA; length: 15; V: TRBV7-2; J: TRBJ2-5; CDR3: CASSKRLAGKETQYF; DNA: TGTGCCAGCAGCAAACGACTAGCGGGTAAAGAGACCCAGTACTTC
D: NA; size: NA; length: 12; V: TRBV2; J: TRBJ1-1; CDR3: CASSTVGSAAFF; DNA: TGTGCCAGCAGTACCGTAGGCAGCGCAGCTTTCTTT
D: NA; size: NA; length: 13; V: TRBV5-1; J: TRBJ2-1; CDR3: CASSLEGDHEQFF; DNA: TGCGCCAGCAGCCTGGAGGGGGACCATGAGCAGTTCTTC
D: NA; size: NA; length: 14; V: TRBV2; J: TRBJ1-2; CDR3: CASSSLGGFYGYTF; DNA: TGTGCCAGCAGTAGTCTCGGGGGTTTCTATGGCTACACCTTC
D: NA; size: few; length: 10; V: TRBV29-1; J: TRBJ2-3; CDR3: CSVDPRYAYF; DNA: TGCAGCGTTGATCCGAGATACGCGTATTTT
D: TRBD1; size: once; length: 16; V: TRBV5-1; J: TRBJ2-3; CDR3: CASSWIQGAATDTQYF; DNA: TGCGCCAGCAGCTGGATTCAGGGGGCGGCGACAGATACGCAGTATTTT
D: NA; size: few; length: 14; V: TRBV2; J: TRBJ1-2; CDR3: CASSEGGAVYGYTF; DNA: TGTGCCAGCAGTGAAGGAGGGGCGGTTTATGGCTACACCTTC
D: TRBD2; size: NA; length: 16; V: TRBV28; J: TRBJ2-1; CDR3: CASSFSTSGLNNEQFF; DNA: TGTGCCAGCAGTTTCTCGACTAGCGGGCTGAACAATGAGCAGTTCTTC
D: TRBD2; size: NA; length: 17; V: TRBV24-1; J: TRBJ2-7; CDR3: CAASSGGSGTFGNEQYF; DNA: TGTGCCGCTTCATCAGGAGGTAGCGGGACCTTCGGGAATGAGCAGTACTTC
D: NA; size: NA; length: 13; V: TRBV24-1; J: TRBJ2-5; CDR3: CATSREYQETQYF; DNA: TGTGCCACCAGTCGGGAGTACCAAGAGACCCAGTACTTC
D: TRBD2; size: NA; length: 18; V: TRBV5-1; J: TRBJ2-1; CDR3: CASSFLSPSGGSYNEQFF; DNA: TGCGCCAGCAGCTTCCTTTCCCCCTCGGGAGGATCCTACAATGAGCAGTTCTTC
D: NA; size: NA; length: 17; V: TRBV5-1; J: TRBJ2-1; CDR3: CASSLDVPASGYNEQFF; DNA: TGCGCCAGCAGCTTGGATGTGCCGGCGTCGGGTTACAATGAGCAGTTCTTC
D: NA; size: once; length: 15; V: TRBV5-1; J: TRBJ2-2; CDR3: CASSYVTEATGELFF; DNA: TGCGCCAGCAGCTATGTTACAGAGGCCACCGGGGAGCTGTTTTTT
D: TRBD2; size: NA; length: 15; V: TRBV9; J: TRBJ2-1; CDR3: CASSTTSGTSTEQFF; DNA: TGTGCCAGCAGCACCACTAGCGGGACCTCTACTGAGCAGTTCTTC
D: TRBD1; size: NA; length: 17; V: TRBV12-3/TRBV12-4; J: TRBJ2-1; CDR3: CASSSNRGRGPYNEQFF; DNA: TGTGCCAGCAGTTCGAATCGGGGCAGGGGGCCTTACAATGAGCAGTTCTTC
D: NA; size: NA; length: 11; V: TRBV20-1; J: TRBJ2-1; CDR3: CSAIQGETQFF; DNA: TGCAGTGCAATCCAAGGGGAGACCCAGTTCTTC
D: TRBD2; size: few; length: 14; V: TRBV10-3; J: TRBJ2-1; CDR3: CATQELAGVNEQFF; DNA: TGTGCCACCCAGGAGTTAGCGGGAGTCAATGAGCAGTTCTTC